The present entry profiles one T cell receptor beta chain with its context. Antigen unknown. This record comes from a study of blood T cells in healthy people across ages. The CDR3 sequence is 15 residues long. Between the trimmed V and J ends, which lost 5 bases and 5 bases, there was a span of 16 bases. Study observations and caveats: Conclusively comparing naive with antigen-experienced cells was impossible with unsorted PBMCs.

The authors ran a second PCR of about 7 to 11 cycles using a sample-barcoded 5' primer and a J-beta primer mix. TCRdb re-analysed the 5' RACE reads in MiXCR, keeping a single row per CDR3 protein. The table has about 1 million distinct CDR3 sequences, 20% to 25% seen once. These data are also associated with another study on T cells of mothers and their children.

This TCR was sampled from a girl aged 2-10 years in good health. The material sequenced was blood. The chain is built from TRBV12-3 or TRBV12-4 and TRBJ2-1, with D perhaps matching TRBD2 (5 bases). As DNA, the CDR3 is TGTGCCAGCAGTCGAACTAGTTACGTGGACAATGAGCAGTTCTTC. It specifies CASSRTSYVDNEQFF.